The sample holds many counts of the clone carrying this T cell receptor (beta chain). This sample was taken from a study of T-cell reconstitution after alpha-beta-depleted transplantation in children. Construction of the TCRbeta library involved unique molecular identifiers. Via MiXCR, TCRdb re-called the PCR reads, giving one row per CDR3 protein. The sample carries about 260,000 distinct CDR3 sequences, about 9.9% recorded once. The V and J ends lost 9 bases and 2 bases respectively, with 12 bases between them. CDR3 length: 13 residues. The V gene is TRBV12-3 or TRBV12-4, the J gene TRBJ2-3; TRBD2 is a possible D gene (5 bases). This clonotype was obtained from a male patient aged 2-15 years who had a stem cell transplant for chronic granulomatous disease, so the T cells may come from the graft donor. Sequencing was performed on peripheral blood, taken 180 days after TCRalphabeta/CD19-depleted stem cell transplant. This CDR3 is CASAHRDTDTQYF. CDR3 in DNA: TGTGCCAGTGCGCATCGGGACACAGATACGCAGTATTTT.